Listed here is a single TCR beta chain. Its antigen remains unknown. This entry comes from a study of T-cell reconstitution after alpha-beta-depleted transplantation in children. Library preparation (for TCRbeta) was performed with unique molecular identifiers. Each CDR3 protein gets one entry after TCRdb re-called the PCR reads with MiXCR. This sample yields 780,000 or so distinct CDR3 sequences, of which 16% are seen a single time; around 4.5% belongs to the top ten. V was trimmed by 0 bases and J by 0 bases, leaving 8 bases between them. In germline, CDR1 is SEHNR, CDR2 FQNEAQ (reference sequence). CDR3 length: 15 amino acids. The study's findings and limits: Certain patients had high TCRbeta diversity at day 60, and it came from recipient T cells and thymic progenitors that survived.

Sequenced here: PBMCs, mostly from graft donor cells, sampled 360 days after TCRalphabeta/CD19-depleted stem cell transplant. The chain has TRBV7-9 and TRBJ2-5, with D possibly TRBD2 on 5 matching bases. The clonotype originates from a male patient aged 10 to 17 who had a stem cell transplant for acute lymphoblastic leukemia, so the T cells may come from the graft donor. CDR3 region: CASSLAGAYQETQYF. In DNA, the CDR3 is TGTGCCAGCAGCTTAGCGGGAGCGTACCAAGAGACCCAGTACTTC.